The present TCR beta chain was sequenced within a study of T-cell reconstitution after alpha-beta-depleted transplantation in children. Per the germline V gene, CDR1 is SGHVS and CDR2 is FQNEAQ. CDR3 length: 15 amino acids. V lost 4 bases, J lost 3 bases, and 4 bases stayed unmatched. This clonotype has only a few counts. Unique molecular identifiers were used in preparing the TCRbeta library. TCRdb ran MiXCR on the PCR reads and lists one entry per CDR3 protein. Counted here are a few hundred thousand distinct CDR3 sequences, around 21% occurring once; the ten biggest clones make up 3.8%. This material consisted of PBMCs from the stem cell graft donor, taken from the stem cell graft. This chain uses TRBV7-8 with TRBJ2-1; 9 nucleotides line up with TRBD1. This sequence originates from a human donor who donated a stem cell graft to a child with acute myeloid leukemia. DNA of the CDR3: TGTGCCAGCAGCTCGGACAGGGGCTTCTACAATGAGCAGTTCTTC. As protein: CASSSDRGFYNEQFF.